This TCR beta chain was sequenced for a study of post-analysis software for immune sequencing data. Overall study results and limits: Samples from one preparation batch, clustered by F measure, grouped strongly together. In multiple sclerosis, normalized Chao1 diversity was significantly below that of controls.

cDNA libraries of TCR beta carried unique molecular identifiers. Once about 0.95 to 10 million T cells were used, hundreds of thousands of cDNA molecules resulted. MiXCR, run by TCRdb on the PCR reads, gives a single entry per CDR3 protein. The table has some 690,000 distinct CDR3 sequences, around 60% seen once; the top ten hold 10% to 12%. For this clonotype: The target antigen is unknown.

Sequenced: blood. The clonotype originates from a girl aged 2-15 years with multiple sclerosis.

CDR3 bases: TGTGCCAGCATCCTCTTACCAGGACTAGCTAACTATGGCTACACCTTC. Translating gives CASILLPGLANYGYTF. The J gene is TRBJ1-2, the V gene TRBV12-3 or TRBV12-4; D is uncertain. The length of the CDR3 is 16 residues. Trimming removed 7 bases at V and 0 bases at J, with 18 bases between.